Reported below is one TCR beta chain. The CDR3 has 15 amino acids. With 5 bases clipped from V and 4 bases from J, the junction kept 10 bases outside the gene matches. CDR1 and CDR2 from the germline V gene are MDHEN and SYDVKM. This sample was taken from a study of control samples from healthy donors and cancer patients. This table comes from immunoSEQ multiplex PCR, and its TCRdb copy is limited to in-frame clones, with some not included. The top ten hold around 3% of the sample, which has 100,000 to 150,000 clones, approximately 89% seen once. Sample: blood. This TCR was recovered from a man aged 55 to 70 in good health. This chain links TRBV28 with TRBJ2-7; 8 bases fit TRBD1. The CDR3 protein is CASSPRTGFGYEQYF. In nucleotides, the CDR3 is TGTGCCAGCAGTCCTCGGACAGGGTTCGGTTACGAGCAGTACTTC.